This TCR beta chain was recorded in a study of T cells after yellow fever vaccination. For the study at large: Researchers used SMART-Seq v4 Ultra Low Input to prepare fractions that had low cell numbers.

TCRdb used MiXCR to reprocess the 5' RACE reads, holding one entry per CDR3 protein. The sample consists of some 350,000 distinct CDR3 sequences, 6.2% of them appearing once. This clonotype was seen more than once but under ten times. Its cognate antigen is unknown. Trimming removed 7 bases from V and 10 bases from J, with 17 bases in between. The length of the CDR3 is 14 residues. CDR1 is LNHDA, CDR2 SQIVND, per germline (reference sequence). General study results and limits: The secondary response was weaker but peaked faster, day 5 versus 15. Most clones from primary vaccination were detected again post-booster (96% CD4, about 88% CD8). Any FACS-sorted repertoire could hold abundant clonotypes that contaminate it from the bulk population.

This chain connects TRBV19 to TRBJ1-6; no clear D. The TCR was taken from a young man who received the YFV17D yellow fever vaccine. The source was PBMCs, collected 5 days after the yellow fever booster vaccination. The CDR3 here is CASNSRTEGSPLHF. The DNA for the CDR3 is TGTGCCAGTAACAGTCGAACAGAAGGGTCACCCCTCCACTTT.